This T cell receptor (beta chain) derives from a study of OX40 agonist ivuxolimab in advanced cancers. A note on the overall study: Ivuxolimab was an agonistic, fully human IgG2 monoclonal antibody directed against OX40 (CD134), a costimulatory receptor. The dose-escalation cohort was about 86% male with a mean age of approximately 60 years, ranging from about 20 to 85. Among the approximately 54 dose-escalation patients, about 19 had hepatocellular carcinoma, about 15 melanoma, 9 renal cell carcinoma and 9 head and neck cancer. Intravenous ivuxolimab was administered to patients every 2 weeks at six dose levels: 0.01, 0.1, 0.3, 1.5, 3 and 10 mg/kg. Prior anti-PD-1, anti-PD-L1 or anti-CTLA-4 therapy was permitted, and about two fifths of dose-escalation patients had received checkpoint inhibitors. The point of sequencing TCRbeta in the periphery was to test whether ivuxolimab changed TCR sequence diversity and drove clonal T-cell expansion. Partial responses were achieved by three dose-escalation patients, of whom one had hepatocellular carcinoma and two had cutaneous melanoma. The paper describes the monotherapy dose-escalation part (N ≈ 51 patients) of the phase I trial of ivuxolimab.

Genomic DNA was extracted from sorted cells for sequencing of the TCRbeta CDR3 region. TCRbeta CDR3 regions were sequenced using the immunoSEQ Assay. TCRdb obtained this table from immuneACCESS and retained in-frame rearrangements with V and J assigned. These tables miss some clones; where compared with another copy, unresolved V genes account for less than half of the shortfall, and the remainder is unexplained. The sample table shows more than 100,000 clones, and less than 95% are seen once. Of the sample, approximately 1.1% falls within the top ten clones. At the junction V is shortened by 0 bases and J by 2 bases; bases outside the gene matches: 1. From the cysteine up to the phenylalanine, the CDR3 has a length of 15 residues. Only the CDR3 region is kept as DNA, spanning 45 bases read in frame from base 1. The germline V gene (reference sequence) specifies MNHEY as CDR1 and SMNVEV as CDR2. What the authors observed across the whole study: Antigen specificity was not determined for the clonally expanded peripheral T cells. Partial responders in the 0.1-3.0 mg/kg groups had among the lowest normalized peripheral clonal expansion, especially among CD8+ T cells. At doses of 0.1 to 3.0 mg/kg, clonal expansion of both CD4+ and CD8+ blood T cells was observed from baseline to week 6. Low levels of normalized T-cell clonal expansion were also seen in some patients who did not respond. After ivuxolimab, more expanded clones were found on average in CD8+ T cells than in CD4+ T cells.

Patients with autoimmune disease history or receiving systemic immunosuppression were excluded from the trial. Peripheral blood for TCR sequencing was drawn from every dose cohort at baseline, at cycle 4 day 1 and at cycle 7 day 1. Samples were obtained from an open-label, multicenter, first-in-human phase I dose-escalation trial of ivuxolimab. Adults with locally advanced or metastatic head and neck squamous cell, hepatocellular, melanoma or renal cell carcinoma were enrolled in the trial. Before TCR sequencing, CD4+ and CD8+ T cells were separately sorted from peripheral blood. As regards this clone: It has no known antigen specificity. Base qualities are not at hand, and no much larger clone is one base apart.

The rearrangement combines TRBV27 with TRBJ2-7; TRBD1 aligns with 10 central bases. This specimen was CD4+ or CD8+ T cells sorted from blood, taken in a trial of the OX40 agonist ivuxolimab. This clonotype was sampled from an adult with an advanced solid tumor such as melanoma, head and neck, liver or kidney cancer. The CDR3 protein sequence reads: CASSLSGQGAYEQYF. The sequenced DNA: TGTGCCAGCAGTTTATCCGGACAGGGGGCCTACGAGCAGTACTTC.